This TCR beta chain was captured in a study of T-cell reconstitution after alpha-beta-depleted transplantation in children. Study-wide results and limits: Roughly two months post-transplant, alpha-beta T cells reportedly originated from several hundred graft clones that had expanded. Counts and diversity of T cells one year after transplant came mostly from newly produced T cells. Surviving recipient cells, namely T cells and thymic progenitors, were the source of high day-60 TCRbeta diversity in some patients.

Remarks on this clonotype: Its target is not known.

For TCRbeta, the library was prepared with unique molecular identifiers. Each CDR3 protein is one row after TCRdb ran MiXCR on the PCR reads. The sample gives about a million distinct CDR3 sequences, 25% to 35% of which show up once; 28% is in the top ten. The source material was PBMCs, mostly from graft donor cells, sampled 360 days after TCRalphabeta/CD19-depleted stem cell transplant. The receptor was isolated from a boy in the first two years of life who had a stem cell transplant for SCID, so the T cells may come from the graft donor.

The CDR3 sequence: CAISRTGSGNTIYF. CDR3 DNA: TGTGCCATCTCACGGACAGGATCTGGAAACACCATATATTTT. The chain has TRBV10-3 and TRBJ1-3; TRBD1 matches at 7 bases. Germline CDR1 ENHRY, CDR2 SYGVKD. The CDR3 loop spans 14 amino acids. V shed 8 bases and J 1 base; nucleotides not matched to a gene: 5.